These T cell receptor beta chains were read from a single sample in a study of beta chain features in type 1 diabetes. Data came from immunoSEQ multiplex PCR; TCRdb stores just in-frame clones and leaves some out. The table records approximately 400,000 clones, about 14% of them present only once. Sequences were obtained from naive CD4+ T cells from blood. All receptors come from a woman between 18 and 29 years old in good health. The CDR3 runs from the conserved cysteine through the conserved F or W. The D gene is left open where the match is weak. Expanded clones are given a class, and other clones once, few, many or no size at all.

d_call: TRBD1; clone_size: .; j_call: TRBJ1-4; v_call: TRBV11-2; cdr3_length: 14; cdr3_aa: CASSLRDSRGGLFF; cdr3_nt: TGTGCCAGCAGCCTCCGGGACAGTCGTGGAGGACTGTTTTTT
d_call: .; clone_size: few; j_call: TRBJ1-5; v_call: TRBV15; cdr3_length: 19; cdr3_aa: CATSRGEGVGLYSNQPQHF; cdr3_nt: TGTGCCACCAGCAGAGGGGAGGGGGTAGGGCTTTATAGCAATCAGCCCCAGCATTTT
d_call: TRBD2; clone_size: few; j_call: TRBJ2-5; v_call: TRBV19; cdr3_length: 14; cdr3_aa: CASSITSGQETQYF; cdr3_nt: TGTGCCAGTAGTATCACTAGCGGACAAGAGACCCAGTACTTC
d_call: TRBD2; clone_size: few; j_call: TRBJ2-5; v_call: TRBV5-1; cdr3_length: 16; cdr3_aa: CASSLEASGLQETQYF; cdr3_nt: TGCGCCAGCAGCTTGGAGGCTAGCGGTCTGCAAGAGACCCAGTACTTC
d_call: .; clone_size: .; j_call: TRBJ2-3; v_call: TRBV6-5; cdr3_length: 14; cdr3_aa: CASSYSLPTDTQYF; cdr3_nt: TGTGCCAGCAGTTACTCACTCCCAACGGATACGCAGTATTTT
d_call: TRBD2; clone_size: few; j_call: TRBJ2-7; v_call: TRBV4-1; cdr3_length: 16; cdr3_aa: CASSQTTSGSVYEQYF; cdr3_nt: TGCGCCAGCAGCCAAACCACTAGCGGGAGTGTCTACGAGCAGTACTTC
d_call: .; clone_size: few; j_call: TRBJ1-1; v_call: TRBV29-1; cdr3_length: 14; cdr3_aa: CSVEEQEINTEAFF; cdr3_nt: TGCAGCGTTGAAGAACAAGAAATAAACACTGAAGCTTTCTTT
d_call: TRBD2; clone_size: few; j_call: TRBJ2-3; v_call: TRBV5-6; cdr3_length: 19; cdr3_aa: CASSSLPGLAAWATDTQYF; cdr3_nt: TGTGCCAGCAGCAGCCTACCGGGACTAGCGGCCTGGGCGACAGATACGCAGTATTTT
d_call: .; clone_size: few; j_call: TRBJ2-5; v_call: TRBV9; cdr3_length: 12; cdr3_aa: CASSRGSQTQYF; cdr3_nt: TGTGCCAGCAGCCGAGGGAGCCAGACCCAGTACTTC
d_call: .; clone_size: few; j_call: TRBJ1-2; v_call: TRBV5-1; cdr3_length: 15; cdr3_aa: CASASQFDSLYGYTF; cdr3_nt: TGCGCCAGCGCCTCTCAATTTGACAGTCTTTATGGCTACACCTTC
d_call: .; clone_size: .; j_call: TRBJ2-1; v_call: TRBV5-1; cdr3_length: 13; cdr3_aa: CASNLGGNNEQFF; cdr3_nt: TGCGCCAGCAATTTAGGCGGCAACAATGAGCAGTTCTTC
d_call: .; clone_size: few; j_call: TRBJ2-1; v_call: TRBV30; cdr3_length: 13; cdr3_aa: CAWSPGGYNEQFF; cdr3_nt: TGTGCCTGGAGTCCGGGTGGCTACAATGAGCAGTTCTTC
d_call: .; clone_size: .; j_call: TRBJ2-5; v_call: TRBV20-1; cdr3_length: 10; cdr3_aa: CSALQETQYF; cdr3_nt: TGCAGTGCTCTTCAAGAGACCCAGTACTTC